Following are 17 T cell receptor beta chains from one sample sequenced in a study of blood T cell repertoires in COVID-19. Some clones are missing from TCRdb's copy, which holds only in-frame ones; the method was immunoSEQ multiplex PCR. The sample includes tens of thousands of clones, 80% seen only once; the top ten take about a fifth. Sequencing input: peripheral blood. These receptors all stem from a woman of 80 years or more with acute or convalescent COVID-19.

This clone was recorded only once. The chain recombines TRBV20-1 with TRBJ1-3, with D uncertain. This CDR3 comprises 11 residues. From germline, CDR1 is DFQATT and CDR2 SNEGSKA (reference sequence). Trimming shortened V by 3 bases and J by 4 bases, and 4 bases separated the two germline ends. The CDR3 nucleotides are TGCAGTGCTAGTCAGGGAAACACCATATATTTT. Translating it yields CSASQGNTIYF.

CDR3 DNA sequence: TGTGCCAGCAGCTTAGGTACAGGGGTCAATGAAAAACTGTTTTTT. Translated, it gives CASSLGTGVNEKLFF. The chain recombines TRBV7-9 with TRBJ1-4; 7 nucleotides match TRBD1. V lost 1 base, J lost 5 bases, and 4 bases stayed unmatched. Germline loops: CDR1 SEHNR, CDR2 FQNEAQ (reference sequence). The CDR3 runs 15 residues.

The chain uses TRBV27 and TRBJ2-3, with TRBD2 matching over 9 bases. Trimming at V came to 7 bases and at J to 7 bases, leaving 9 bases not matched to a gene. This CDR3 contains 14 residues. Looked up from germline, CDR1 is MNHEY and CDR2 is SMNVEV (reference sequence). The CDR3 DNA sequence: TGTGCCAGCAACTTAGCGGGGGAGCCTTATACGCAGTATTTT. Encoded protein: CASNLAGEPYTQYF.

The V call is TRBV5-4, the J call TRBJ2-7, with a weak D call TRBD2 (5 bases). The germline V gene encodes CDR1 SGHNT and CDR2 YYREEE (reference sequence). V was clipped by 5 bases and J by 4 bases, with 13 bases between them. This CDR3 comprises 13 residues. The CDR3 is CASRPNRGYEQYF. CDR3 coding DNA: TGTGCCAGCAGGCCAAACCGGGGTTACGAGCAGTACTTC.

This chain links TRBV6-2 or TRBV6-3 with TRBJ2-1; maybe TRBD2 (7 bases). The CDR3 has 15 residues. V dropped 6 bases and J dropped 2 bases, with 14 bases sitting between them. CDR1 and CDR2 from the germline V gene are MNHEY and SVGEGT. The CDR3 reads CASSRRGAAYNEQFF. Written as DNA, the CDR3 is TGTGCCAGCAGCCGCCGGGGGGCCGCCTACAATGAGCAGTTCTTC.

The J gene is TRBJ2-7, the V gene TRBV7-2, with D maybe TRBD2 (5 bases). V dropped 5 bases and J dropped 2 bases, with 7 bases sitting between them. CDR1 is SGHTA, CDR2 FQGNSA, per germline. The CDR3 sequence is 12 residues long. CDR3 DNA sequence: TGTGCCAGCAGCCCGAGGGCCTACGAGCAGTACTTC. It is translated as CASSPRAYEQYF.

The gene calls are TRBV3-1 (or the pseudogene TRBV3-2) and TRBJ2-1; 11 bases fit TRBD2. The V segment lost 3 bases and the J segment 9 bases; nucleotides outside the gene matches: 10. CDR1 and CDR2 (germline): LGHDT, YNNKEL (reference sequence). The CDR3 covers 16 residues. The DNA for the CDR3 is TGTGCCAGCAGCCACCCTCCTAGCGGGGGGATGTCTGAGCAGTTCTTC. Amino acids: CASSHPPSGGMSEQFF.

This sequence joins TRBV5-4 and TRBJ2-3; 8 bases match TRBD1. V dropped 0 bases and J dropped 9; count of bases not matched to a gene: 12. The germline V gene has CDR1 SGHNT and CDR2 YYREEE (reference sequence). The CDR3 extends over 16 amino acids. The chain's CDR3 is CASSLAGGLVSVTQYF. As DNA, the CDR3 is TGTGCCAGCAGCTTGGCAGGGGGCCTGGTTTCCGTGACGCAGTATTTT.

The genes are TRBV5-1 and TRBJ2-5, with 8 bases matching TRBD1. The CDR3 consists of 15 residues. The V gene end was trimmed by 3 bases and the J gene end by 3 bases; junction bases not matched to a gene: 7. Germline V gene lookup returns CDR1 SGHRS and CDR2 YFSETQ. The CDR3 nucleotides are TGCGCCAGCAGCTGGACAGGGACGAATGAAGAGACCCAGTACTTC. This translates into CASSWTGTNEETQYF.

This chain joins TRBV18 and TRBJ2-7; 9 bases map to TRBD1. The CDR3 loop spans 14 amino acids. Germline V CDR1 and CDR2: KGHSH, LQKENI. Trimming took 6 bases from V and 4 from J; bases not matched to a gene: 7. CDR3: CASSPDRGRYEQYF. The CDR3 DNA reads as TGTGCCAGCTCTCCGGACAGGGGAAGGTACGAGCAGTACTTC.

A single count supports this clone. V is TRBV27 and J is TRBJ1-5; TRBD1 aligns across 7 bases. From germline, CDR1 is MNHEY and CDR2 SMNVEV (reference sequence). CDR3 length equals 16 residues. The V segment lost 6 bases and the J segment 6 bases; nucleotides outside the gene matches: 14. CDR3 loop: CASSKTNRGRGQPQHF. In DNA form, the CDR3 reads TGTGCCAGCAGCAAAACTAACAGGGGCAGGGGTCAGCCCCAGCATTTT.

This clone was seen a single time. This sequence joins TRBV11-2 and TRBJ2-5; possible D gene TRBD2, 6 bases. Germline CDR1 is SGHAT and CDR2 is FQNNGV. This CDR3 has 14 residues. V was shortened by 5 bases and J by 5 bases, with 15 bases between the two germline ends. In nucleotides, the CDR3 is TGTGCCAGCAGCCCCCCGGGGGTCCGGGAGACCCAGTACTTC. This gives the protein CASSPPGVRETQYF.

The CDR3 spells CASSTTGNQPQHF. The CDR3 region has the DNA TGTGCCAGCAGCACCACAGGGAATCAGCCCCAGCATTTT. The J gene is TRBJ1-5, the V gene TRBV7-9, with D perhaps TRBD1 (6 bases). Trimming pared 5 bases from V and 4 bases from J, leaving 9 bases between. Looked up from germline, CDR1 is SEHNR and CDR2 is FQNEAQ (reference sequence). This CDR3 has 13 residues. Full variable domain (rest looked up from reference TRBV7-9 and TRBJ1-5): DTGVSQNPRHKITKRGQNVTFRCDPISEHNRLYWYRQTLGQGPEFLTYFQNEAQLEKSRLLSDRFSAERPKGSFSTLEIQRTEQGDSAMYLCASSTTGNQPQHFGDGTRLSIL.

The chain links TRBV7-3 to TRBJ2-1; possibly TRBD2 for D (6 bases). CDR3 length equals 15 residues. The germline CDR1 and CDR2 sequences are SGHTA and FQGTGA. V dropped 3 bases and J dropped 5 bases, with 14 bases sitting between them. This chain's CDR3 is CASSLIGGVDNEQFF. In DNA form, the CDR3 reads TGTGCCAGCAGCTTGATTGGAGGGGTGGACAATGAGCAGTTCTTC.

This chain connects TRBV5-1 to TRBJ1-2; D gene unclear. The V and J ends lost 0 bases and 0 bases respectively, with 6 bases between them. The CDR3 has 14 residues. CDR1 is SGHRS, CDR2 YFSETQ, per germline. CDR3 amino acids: CASSLVTTNYGYTF. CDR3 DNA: TGCGCCAGCAGCTTGGTCACAACTAACTATGGCTACACCTTC.

The CDR3 spells CASSLVLAGGYNEQFF. In nucleotides, the CDR3 is TGTGCCAGCAGCTTGGTTCTAGCGGGGGGCTACAATGAGCAGTTCTTC. The chain combines TRBV5-4 with TRBJ2-1, with 11 bases identical to TRBD2. The CDR3 covers 16 residues. Germline V CDR1 and CDR2: SGHNT, YYREEE (reference sequence). The V segment lost 0 bases and the J segment 3 bases; nucleotides outside the gene matches: 2.

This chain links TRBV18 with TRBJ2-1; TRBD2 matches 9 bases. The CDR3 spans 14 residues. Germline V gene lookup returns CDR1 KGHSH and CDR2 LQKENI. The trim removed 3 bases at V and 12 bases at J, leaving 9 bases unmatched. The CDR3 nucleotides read TGTGCCAGCTCACCGGCTATAGCGGGAGACGGGCAGTTCTTC. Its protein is CASSPAIAGDGQFF.